This T cell receptor (beta chain) was documented in a study of T cell responses to AZD1222 COVID-19 vaccine. General study results and limits: Reportedly, close to half of spike-specific TCRs are directed against unmutated variant regions. Sampling that yielded the repertoires occurred only after the peak T cell response. Clonal diversity was possibly underestimated, and white British individuals and females predominated among donors.

Germline CDR1 and CDR2: LGHDT and YNNKEL (reference sequence). Trimming removed 1 base at V and 3 bases at J, with 10 bases between. The CDR3 is 15 amino acids. Clones were sequenced by immunoSEQ multiplex PCR, and TCRdb holds only the in-frame ones, with some missing. The repertoire consists of 95,000 or so clones, with just over 90% occurring once and the leading ten covering just over 8%. Notes on this clone: Its cognate antigen is unknown.

The V gene is TRBV3-1 (or the pseudogene TRBV3-2), the J gene TRBJ1-5; perhaps TRBD1 as D (5 bases). The source of this sequence is an adult who received the AZD1222 COVID-19 vaccine. This sample comprised peripheral blood, obtained 28 days after the second AZD1222 dose. The CDR3 here is CASSQGSGHNQPQHF. In DNA form, the CDR3 reads TGTGCCAGCAGCCAAGGTTCAGGGCACAATCAGCCCCAGCATTTT.